This TCR beta chain was retrieved from a study of T cells in Graves' hyperthyroidism and ophthalmopathy. The investigators amplified TCR beta CDR3 regions from RNA transcripts. A set of HTBI primers served as the primers for a first-round RT-PCR of the TCR CDR3. From the multiplex PCR reads, TCRdb called clonotypes with MiXCR, one entry per CDR3 protein. The profile covers roughly 200,000 distinct CDR3 sequences, with about 17% appearing a single time and 35% to 50% taken by the ten largest. Ten or more counts support this clonotype. The antigen is not known. Study outcomes and limitations: Among thyroid clonotypes expanded above 0.001, most also appeared in blood.

Germline assignment: CDR1 SGHVS and CDR2 FQNEAQ. The CDR3 is 13 amino acids. Between the trimmed V and J ends, which lost 7 bases and 7 bases, there was a span of 16 bases. The sequencing sample was made of blood. J is TRBJ2-5 and V is TRBV7-8; tentative D call: TRBD2 (5 bases). The TCR comes from a middle-aged man with Graves' hyperthyroidism. CDR3 region: CASIPSQWGTQYF. DNA of the CDR3: TGTGCCAGCATCCCTAGCCAGTGGGGGACCCAGTACTTC.